This T cell receptor (beta chain) emerged from a study of T cells in pancreatic ductal adenocarcinoma. Study findings and constraints: This surgical cohort overrepresents the minority presenting with early-stage disease. Tumor-versus-blood clonality comparisons may be biased toward lower tumor diversity.

As to this clone: What it binds is not known.

Assay: immunoSEQ multiplex PCR; the TCRdb copy retains only in-frame clones and omits some. This table holds 25,000 to 35,000 clones, approximately 92% found once. V lost 10 bases, J lost 5 bases, and 13 bases stayed unmatched. The germline V gene has CDR1 SNHLY and CDR2 FYNNEI. The CDR3 runs to 14 residues. Selected pancreatic ductal adenocarcinoma patients had undergone surgery without neoadjuvant therapy. The chain couples TRBV2 to TRBJ2-7, with TRBD1 matching 8 bases. Input material: PBMCs. The sequence came from a human donor with pancreatic ductal adenocarcinoma. DNA for the CDR3: TGTGCCAAACAACCCGGACAGGGATCGAACGAGCAGTACTTC. It yields the protein CAKQPGQGSNEQYF.